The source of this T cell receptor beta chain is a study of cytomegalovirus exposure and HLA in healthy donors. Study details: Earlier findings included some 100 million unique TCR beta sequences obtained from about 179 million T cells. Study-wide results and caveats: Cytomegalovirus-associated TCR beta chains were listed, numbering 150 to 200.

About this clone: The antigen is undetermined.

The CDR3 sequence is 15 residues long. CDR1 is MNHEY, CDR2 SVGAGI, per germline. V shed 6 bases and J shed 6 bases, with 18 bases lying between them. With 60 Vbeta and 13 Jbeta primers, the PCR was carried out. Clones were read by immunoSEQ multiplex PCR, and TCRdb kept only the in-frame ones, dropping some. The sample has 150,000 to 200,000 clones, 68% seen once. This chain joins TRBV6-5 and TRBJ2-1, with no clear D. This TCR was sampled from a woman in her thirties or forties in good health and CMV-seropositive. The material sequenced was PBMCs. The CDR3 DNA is TGTGCCAGCAGAAACCCTTCTGGTATAGCCAATGAGCAGTTCTTC. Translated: CASRNPSGIANEQFF.